The 4 T cell receptor beta chains below come from one sample, sequenced in a study of blood T cell repertoires in COVID-19. Sequenced by immunoSEQ multiplex PCR; TCRdb stores in-frame clones only, minus some. The data contain roughly 140,000 clones, 87% of them singletons. The sequenced material came from peripheral blood. All receptors derive from an older woman with active or convalescent COVID-19.

The V gene is TRBV30, the J gene TRBJ1-5, with D possibly being TRBD1 (5 bases). The length of the CDR3 is 13 residues. CDR1 and CDR2 (germline): GTSNPN, SVGIG (reference sequence). V shed 4 bases and J shed 2 bases, with 9 bases lying between them. CDR3 region: CAWTAGRNQPQHF. The CDR3, as DNA: TGTGCCTGGACTGCAGGGCGCAATCAGCCCCAGCATTTT.

The chain has TRBV15 and TRBJ1-4, with D perhaps matching TRBD1 (6 bases). Trimming took 1 base from V and 6 from J, leaving 9 bases between them. Germline values: CDR1 LNHNV, CDR2 YYDKDF (reference sequence). The CDR3 has 14 residues. The CDR3 DNA is TGTGCCACCAGCAGAGGACAGGACTATGAAAAACTGTTTTTT. This sequence encodes CATSRGQDYEKLFF.

The chain has TRBV7-9 and TRBJ1-2; 8 bases map to TRBD1. This CDR3 spans 17 amino acids. CDR1 and CDR2 (germline): SEHNR, FQNEAQ (reference sequence). The trim removed 2 bases at V and 0 bases at J, leaving 8 bases unmatched. The CDR3 sequence is CASSLSWDRIANYGYTF. The CDR3 nucleotides are TGTGCCAGCAGCTTATCTTGGGACAGGATTGCTAACTATGGCTACACCTTC.

This clone has only a few counts. The rearrangement uses TRBV3-1 (or the pseudogene TRBV3-2) and TRBJ2-7; D is perhaps TRBD2 (6 bases). V was cut by 1 base and J by 6 bases, with 13 bases left in between. This CDR3 contains 14 residues. CDR1 and CDR2 (germline): LGHDT, YNNKEL (reference sequence). The CDR3 DNA follows: TGTGCCAGCAGCCAAGTTATCGGGACTGTCGAGCAGTACTTC. It is translated as CASSQVIGTVEQYF.